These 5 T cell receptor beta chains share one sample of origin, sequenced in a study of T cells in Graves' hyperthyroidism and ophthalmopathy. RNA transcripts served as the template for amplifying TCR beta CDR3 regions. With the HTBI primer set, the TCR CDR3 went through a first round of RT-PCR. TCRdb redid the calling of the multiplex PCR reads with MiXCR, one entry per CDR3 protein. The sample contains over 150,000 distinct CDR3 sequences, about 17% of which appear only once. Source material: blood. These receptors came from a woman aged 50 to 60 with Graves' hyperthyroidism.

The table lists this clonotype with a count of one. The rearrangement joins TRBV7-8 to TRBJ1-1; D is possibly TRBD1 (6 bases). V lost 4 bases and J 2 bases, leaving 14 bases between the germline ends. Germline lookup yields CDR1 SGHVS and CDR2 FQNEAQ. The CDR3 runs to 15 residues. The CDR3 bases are TGTGCCAGCAGCTCGAAAAAGGGGGGCAACACTGAAGCTTTCTTT. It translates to CASSSKKGGNTEAFF.

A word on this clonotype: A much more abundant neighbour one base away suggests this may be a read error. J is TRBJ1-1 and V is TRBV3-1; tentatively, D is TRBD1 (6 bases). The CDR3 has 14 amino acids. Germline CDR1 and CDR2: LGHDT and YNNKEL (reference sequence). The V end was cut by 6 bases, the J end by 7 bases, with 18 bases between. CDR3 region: CASSRKGGSGEAFF. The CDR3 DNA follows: TGTGCCAGCAGTCGAAAGGGGGGTAGCGGTGAAGCTTTCTTT.

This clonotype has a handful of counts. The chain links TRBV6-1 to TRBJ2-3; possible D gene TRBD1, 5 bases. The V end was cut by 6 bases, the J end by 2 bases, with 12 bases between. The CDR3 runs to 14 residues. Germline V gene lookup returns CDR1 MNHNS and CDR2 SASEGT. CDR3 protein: CASRPDGHTDTQYF. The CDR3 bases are TGTGCCAGCAGGCCAGACGGACACACAGATACGCAGTATTTT.

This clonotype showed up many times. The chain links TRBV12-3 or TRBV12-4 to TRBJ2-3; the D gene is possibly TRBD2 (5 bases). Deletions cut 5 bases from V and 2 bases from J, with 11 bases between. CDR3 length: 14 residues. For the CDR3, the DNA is TGTGCCAGCAGTAGCGGAATTGACACAGATACGCAGTATTTT. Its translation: CASSSGIDTDTQYF.

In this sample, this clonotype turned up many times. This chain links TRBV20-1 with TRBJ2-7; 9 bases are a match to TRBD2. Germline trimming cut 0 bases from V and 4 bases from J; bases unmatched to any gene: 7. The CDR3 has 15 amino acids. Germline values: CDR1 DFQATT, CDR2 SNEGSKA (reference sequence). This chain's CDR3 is CSARDPPSGVYEQYF. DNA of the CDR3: TGCAGTGCTAGAGATCCCCCTAGCGGGGTTTACGAGCAGTACTTC.